The 8 T cell receptor beta chains below all came from one sample that was sequenced in a study of cytomegalovirus exposure and HLA in healthy donors (TCRdb year 2017). Libraries were prepared through the immunoSEQ multiplex PCR assay. For the multiplex PCR, a mixture combining 60 forward primers for TCR Vbeta segments and 13 reverse primers for TCR Jbeta segments was used. TCRdb took over this immuneACCESS table, retaining in-frame rearrangements with V and J assigned. Such tables are incomplete; in checked studies, under half of the missing clones stem from an unresolved V gene, and the remainder is unexplained. The sample table shows approximately 150,000 clones, and approximately 77% are seen once. Around 7% of the sample comes from the top ten. Sequencing was carried out using PBMCs. These receptors were taken from a male donor in good health and CMV-seropositive.

This chain connects TRBV13 to TRBJ2-2, with 14 bases lining up with TRBD2. The V segment lost 5 bases and the J segment 6 bases; nucleotides outside the gene matches: 14. CDR3 size: 19 residues. CDR1 and CDR2 (germline): PRHDT, FYEKMQ (reference sequence). CDR3 sequence (DNA): TGTGCCAGCAGCCCCGGACTAGCGGGGGGCGGGCGAGCCCCCGGGGAGCTGTTTTTT. Translation: CASSPGLAGGGRAPGELFF.

This sequence joins TRBV30 and TRBJ1-5; tentatively, D is TRBD1 (6 bases). The germline V gene has CDR1 GTSNPN and CDR2 SVGIG (reference sequence). This CDR3 is built from 15 residues. V was pared by 0 bases and J by 0 bases, with 9 bases between. The CDR3 coding sequence is TGTGCCTGGAGTGTAGGGGGTTATAGCAATCAGCCCCAGCATTTT. Its translation: CAWSVGGYSNQPQHF.

This clone has just one count. The rearrangement joins TRBV9 to TRBJ2-1; the match to TRBD2 covers 7 bases. The CDR3 has 11 residues. Losses at the gene ends were 3 bases for V and 15 bases for J; bases not matched to a gene: 6. CDR1 and CDR2 from the germline V gene are SGDLS and YYNGEE. CDR3: CASSDGLDRFF. The DNA for the CDR3 is TGTGCCAGCAGCGACGGACTAGATAGGTTCTTC.

CDR3 amino acids: CASSHPRGASGANVLTF. DNA of the CDR3: TGCGCCAGCAGCCACCCCCGTGGGGCCTCTGGGGCCAACGTCCTGACTTTC. This chain connects TRBV4-1 to TRBJ2-6, with D perhaps TRBD1 (5 bases). Deletions cut 3 bases from V and 0 bases from J, with 12 bases between. The germline gives CDR1 MGHRA, CDR2 YSYEKL. This CDR3 is 17 amino acids long.

V usage is TRBV6-5 and J usage is TRBJ2-1; 15 nucleotides line up with TRBD2. The CDR3 loop spans 14 amino acids. Germline V gene lookup returns CDR1 MNHEY and CDR2 SVGAGI. The V and J ends lost 4 bases and 12 bases, in that order; junction bases with no gene match: 4. CDR3 loop: CASSSGTSGGRQFF. CDR3 coding DNA: TGTGCCAGCAGTTCCGGGACTAGCGGGGGGAGGCAGTTCTTC.

The gene calls are TRBV6-5 and TRBJ2-7; D possibly corresponds to TRBD1 (6 bases). Between the trimmed V and J ends, which lost 10 bases and 0 bases, there was a span of 10 bases. The CDR3 spans 12 residues. Per germline, CDR1 MNHEY and CDR2 SVGAGI. The CDR3 coding sequence is TGTGCCACTCGACAGGACTCCTACGAGCAGTACTTC. Its translation is CATRQDSYEQYF.

The chain combines TRBV15 with TRBJ2-1; 10 nucleotides agree with TRBD2. This CDR3 contains 15 residues. Germline CDR1 is LNHNV and CDR2 is YYDKDF (reference sequence). The V gene end was trimmed by 5 bases and the J gene end by 3 bases; junction bases not matched to a gene: 4. This CDR3 reads CATSAGLAVYNEQFF. The CDR3 bases are TGTGCCACCAGCGCTGGACTAGCGGTCTACAATGAGCAGTTCTTC.

Comment on this clone: The junction and the germline gene differ at one end; a read error may be behind it. This specimen includes other DNA sequences encoding the same CDR3. The chain joins TRBV6-1 to TRBJ1-1; 7 bases line up with TRBD1. CDR3 size: 16 residues. Germline CDR1 is MNHNS and CDR2 is SASEGT. CDR3 in amino acids: CASSEGRGWVNTEAFF. CDR3 coding DNA: TGTGCCAGCAGTGAGGGCAGGGGGTGGGTGAACACTGAGGCTTTCTTT.